Each of the 11 T cell receptor beta chains below was sequenced from the same sample in a study of T cell repertoires in cytomegalovirus infection. One entry per CDR3 protein results from TCRdb running MiXCR on the reads. The sample has around 530,000 distinct CDR3 sequences, about 15% seen once. The sample comprised CD8+ T cells from PBMCs. The receptors originated from a human donor in good health (CMV status not recorded). Some clones in this sample may be carry-over from other donors' samples.

This clonotype was seen more than once but under ten times. This rearrangement joins TRBV2 to TRBJ1-2; D is uncertain. From germline, CDR1 is SNHLY and CDR2 FYNNEI. Trimming left V 8 bases short and J 7 bases short, with 8 bases between. The CDR3 loop spans 10 amino acids. DNA for the CDR3: TGTGCCAGCCCCAACCGTGGCTACACCTTC. Translated: CASPNRGYTF. The full variable domain, completed using reference TRBV2 and TRBJ1-2, is EPEVTQTPSHQVTQMGQEVILRCVPISNHLYFYWYRQILGQKVEFLVSFYNNEISEKSEIFDDQFSVERPDGSNFTLKIRSTKLEDSAMYFCASPNRGYTFGSGTRLTVV.

This clonotype was counted ten times or more. The CDR3 DNA is TGTGCCAGCAGCTTTCCAGGGTCCGACGAGCAGTACTTC. This translates into CASSFPGSDEQYF. The chain is built from TRBV7-9 and TRBJ2-7; perhaps TRBD1 as D (5 bases). The CDR3 consists of 13 residues. Germline V gene data show CDR1 as SEHNR and CDR2 as FQNEAQ (reference sequence). The germline V and J ends were trimmed by 3 bases and 5 bases, with 11 bases remaining between them.

This clonotype was counted only a few times. V usage is TRBV27 and J usage is TRBJ2-7; D not certain. The V end lost 2 bases, the J end lost 2 bases, and 10 bases lay between the germline ends. Germline CDR1 reads MNHEY; CDR2 reads SMNVEV (reference sequence). There are 14 residues in the CDR3. The CDR3 sequence: CASSLMVGTYEQYF. In nucleotides, the CDR3 is TGTGCCAGCAGTTTAATGGTGGGAACCTACGAGCAGTACTTC.

V and J are TRBV7-9 and TRBJ2-3, with D hard to call. V lost 2 bases and J lost 4, with 7 bases in between. The CDR3 totals 13 residues. Germline loops: CDR1 SEHNR, CDR2 FQNEAQ (reference sequence). The CDR3 region has the DNA TGTGCCAGCAGCTTAAAGGCGTCAGATACGCAGTATTTT. It yields the protein CASSLKASDTQYF.

The chain uses TRBV7-4 and TRBJ1-1, with TRBD1 as a possible D gene (6 bases). The CDR3 is 16 amino acids. V lost 4 bases and J lost 0, with 15 bases in between. CDR1 and CDR2 (germline): SGHVT, SQSDAQ. The CDR3 DNA sequence: TGTGCCAGCAGCTCCCGGGGGGCTGGGTTGAACACTGAAGCTTTCTTT. The encoded protein is CASSSRGAGLNTEAFF.

V usage is TRBV10-2 and J usage is TRBJ1-1; 7 bases map to TRBD1. CDR1 and CDR2 (germline): WSHSY, SAAADI. The CDR3 runs to 15 residues. The trim removed 4 bases at V and 0 bases at J, leaving 5 bases unmatched. The CDR3 DNA is TGCGCCAGCAGTGGGGACAGAATAATGAACACTGAAGCTTTCTTT. Translated: CASSGDRIMNTEAFF.

There are many counts of this clonotype. The chain links TRBV12-3 or TRBV12-4 to TRBJ2-2, with D unclear. Trimming removed 8 bases at V and 3 bases at J, with 16 bases between. The CDR3 runs to 15 residues. CDR3 amino acids: CASGDSGSYTGELFF. The CDR3 DNA sequence: TGTGCCAGCGGTGACTCGGGCAGTTACACCGGGGAGCTGTTTTTT.

With respect to this clonotype: A read error may account for a junction end that differs from germline. This chain links TRBV20-1 with TRBJ1-5; perhaps TRBD1 as D (5 bases). The CDR3 loop spans 13 amino acids. Per germline, CDR1 DFQATT and CDR2 SNEGSKA (reference sequence). CDR3 amino acids: CSARGGGRQPQHF. The CDR3 bases are TGCAGTGCGAGAGGCGGGGGACGGCAGCCCCAGCATTTT.

This clonotype was counted ten times or more. The gene calls are TRBV4-1 and TRBJ2-2, with 9 bases lining up with TRBD1. J was trimmed by 5 bases and V by 4 bases; bases with no gene match: 2. Germline CDR1 reads MGHRA; CDR2 reads YSYEKL. The CDR3 is made up of 14 amino acids. Written as DNA, the CDR3 is TGCGCCAGCAGCCGGGGGACAGGGACCGGGGAGCTGTTTTTT. Residues: CASSRGTGTGELFF.

At least ten counts were recorded for this clonotype. V is TRBV7-9 and J is TRBJ2-3; 7 bases align to TRBD2. The CDR3 spans 13 residues. Trimming took 5 bases from V and 1 from J; bases not matched to a gene: 0. CDR1 and CDR2 (germline): SEHNR, FQNEAQ (reference sequence). The CDR3: CASSRGGTDTQYF. Here the CDR3 DNA reads TGTGCCAGCAGCCGGGGGGGCACAGATACGCAGTATTTT.

This clonotype was recorded a few times. The gene calls are TRBV7-3 and TRBJ2-2; 8 bases align to TRBD2. The J segment lost 1 base and the V segment lost 5 bases, leaving 9 bases of the junction unmatched. The CDR3 length is 17 residues. CDR1 SGHTA and CDR2 FQGTGA come from the germline V gene. This CDR3 reads CASSPRGGGRNTGELFF. The CDR3 DNA follows: TGTGCCAGCAGCCCTCGGGGGGGAGGGCGGAACACCGGGGAGCTGTTTTTT.